The present T cell receptor beta chain was sequenced within a study of blood T cell repertoires in COVID-19. Study background: Samples came from the United States, Italy and Spain, spanning acute and convalescent COVID-19. Sources were T cells, B-cell-depleted T cells, or PBMCs; the material itself was cDNA or gDNA.

Seattle patients were enrolled while actively infected and followed longitudinally. The CDR3 runs to 13 residues. CDR1 is MNHNY and CDR2 is SVGAGI in the germline V gene (reference sequence). Trimming cost V 2 bases and J 6 bases, with 10 bases left between them. In the original workflow: Reference gene primers were amplified, and this amplification served to estimate nucleated cell counts. Repertoires were generated with immunoSEQ multiplex PCR, while TCRdb's copy carries only in-frame clones and drops some. V and J calls and clone size are given by that table; D and trimming were obtained from the DNA. Of over 150,000 clones in the sample, 65% to 90% were seen once.

The receptor comes from a woman aged 55-69 years with COVID-19, enrolled during active disease. The gene calls are TRBV6-6 and TRBJ1-1, with D perhaps TRBD1 (5 bases). Sequencing was performed on peripheral blood. CDR3 sequence: CASSYGDSPEAFF. CDR3 nucleotides: TGTGCCAGCAGTTACGGTGACAGTCCTGAAGCTTTCTTT.